Below are 9 T cell receptor beta chains sequenced from a single sample in a study of shared clonotypes between healthy human individuals. Sequenced by immunoSEQ multiplex PCR; TCRdb stores in-frame clones only, minus some. Of under 1,100,000 clones listed, around 76% are singletons. The sequencing input was memory CD4+ T cells sorted from blood. The subset was: CD45RA-negative fraction. These receptors all stem from a man between 18 and 35 years old in good health.

The V gene is TRBV5-8, the J gene TRBJ2-3, with 8 bases that match TRBD2. The CDR3 extends over 14 amino acids. Germline loops: CDR1 SGHTS, CDR2 YDEGEE. The V segment lost 2 bases and the J segment 6 bases; nucleotides outside the gene matches: 5. The CDR3 is CASSFPGGPDTQYF. The CDR3, as DNA: TGTGCCAGCAGCTTCCCGGGGGGGCCCGATACGCAGTATTTT.

The rearrangement joins TRBV5-4 to TRBJ2-2; 7 positions agree with TRBD2. The CDR3 is made up of 16 amino acids. After removal of 1 base from V and 2 bases from J, the junction contained 5 bases not matched to a gene. Germline-derived CDR1 and CDR2 are SGHNT and YYREEE (reference sequence). The CDR3 DNA sequence: TGTGCCAGCAGCTTGCGTAGCGGGCCTAACACCGGGGAGCTGTTTTTT. It translates to CASSLRSGPNTGELFF. Variable domain in full (rest from reference TRBV5-4 and TRBJ2-2): ETGVTQSPTHLIKTRGQQVTLRCSSQSGHNTVSWYQQALGQGPQFIFQYYREEENGRGNFPPRFSGLQFPNYSSELNVNALELDDSALYLCASSLRSGPNTGELFFGEGSRLTVL.

The genes are TRBV4-1 and TRBJ2-1; TRBD2 aligns across 16 bases. Germline lookup yields CDR1 MGHRA and CDR2 YSYEKL. With V trimmed by 6 bases and J by 3 bases, 17 bases remained unmatched. The CDR3 has 21 residues. CDR3 loop: CASSQRAGTSGGVPHYNEQFF. The CDR3, as DNA: TGCGCCAGCAGTCAACGGGCAGGGACTAGCGGGGGGGTGCCACACTACAATGAGCAGTTCTTC.

This chain uses TRBV7-8 with TRBJ2-7; TRBD1 agrees at 9 bases. The CDR3 is 15 residues long. The J segment lost 5 bases and the V segment lost 4 bases, leaving 9 bases of the junction unmatched. The germline CDR1 and CDR2 sequences are SGHVS and FQNEAQ. CDR3 nucleotides: TGTGCCAGCAGCTCGACCGGGACAGGGTTCAACGAGCAGTACTTC. It translates to CASSSTGTGFNEQYF.

This chain uses TRBV9 with TRBJ2-5; 11 nucleotides line up with TRBD2. There are 17 residues in the CDR3. Unmatched junction bases numbered 13, after V lost 4 bases and J lost 5 bases. Germline CDR1 reads SGDLS; CDR2 reads YYNGEE. CDR3 loop: CASSPNPGGTSGETQYF. The CDR3 nucleotides read TGTGCCAGCAGCCCGAACCCAGGCGGGACTAGCGGTGAGACCCAGTACTTC.

The chain couples TRBV29-1 to TRBJ2-5, with 10 nucleotides matching TRBD1. The last part of the DNA fits TRBJ2-7 better; the J call may be wrong. Germline V gene data show CDR1 as SQVTM and CDR2 as ANQGSEA. This CDR3 has 12 amino acids. In DNA form, the CDR3 reads TGCAGCGCGGGGACAGGGGACTACGAGCAGTACTTC. Its protein is CSAGTGDYEQYF.

V usage is TRBV5-1 and J usage is TRBJ2-3; 7 bases agree with TRBD2. The CDR3 runs 14 residues. The V gene end was trimmed by 4 bases and the J gene end by 6 bases; junction bases not matched to a gene: 8. Germline CDR1 and CDR2: SGHRS and YFSETQ. The CDR3 nucleotides are TGCGCCAGCAGCCGCGGGGGAACGAGGGATACGCAGTATTTT. It translates to CASSRGGTRDTQYF.

The chain recombines TRBV5-1 with TRBJ2-3; D may match TRBD1 or TRBD2 (5 bases each). The V gene's germline CDR1 is SGHRS and CDR2 YFSETQ. V shed 0 bases and J shed 2 bases, with 13 bases lying between them. The CDR3 sequence is 16 residues long. DNA for the CDR3: TGCGCCAGCAGCTTGGGATCGGGGCTCTTCACAGATACGCAGTATTTT. It translates to CASSLGSGLFTDTQYF.

Points on this clone: The identical CDR3 is also encoded by other nucleotide sequences in the sample. The chain joins TRBV9 to TRBJ2-5; 9 bases fit TRBD2. The CDR3 spans 14 residues. The trim removed 3 bases at V and 3 bases at J, leaving 3 bases unmatched. Looked up from germline, CDR1 is SGDLS and CDR2 is YYNGEE. CDR3 region: CASSALAGKETQYF. The CDR3 region has the DNA TGTGCCAGCAGCGCCCTAGCGGGAAAAGAGACCCAGTACTTC.